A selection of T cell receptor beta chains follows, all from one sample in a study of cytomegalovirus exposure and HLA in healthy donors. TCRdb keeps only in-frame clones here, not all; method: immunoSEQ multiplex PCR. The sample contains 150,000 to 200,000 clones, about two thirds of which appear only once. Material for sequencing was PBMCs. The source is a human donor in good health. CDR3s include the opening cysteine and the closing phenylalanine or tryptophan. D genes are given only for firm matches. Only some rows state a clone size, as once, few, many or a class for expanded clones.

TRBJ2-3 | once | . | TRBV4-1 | CASSQESSYTDTQYF | TGCGCCAGCAGCCAAGAATCCTCTTACACAGATACGCAGTATTTT
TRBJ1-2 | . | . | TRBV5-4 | CASRSPGEGYGYTF | TGTGCCAGCAGATCCCCGGGGGAGGGGTATGGCTACACCTTC
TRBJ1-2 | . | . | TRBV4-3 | CASSQEGLYGYTF | TGCGCCAGCAGCCAGGAGGGGCTCTATGGCTACACCTTC
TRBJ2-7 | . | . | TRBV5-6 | CASSLNQGSYEQYF | TGTGCCAGCAGCTTAAACCAGGGAAGCTACGAGCAGTACTTC
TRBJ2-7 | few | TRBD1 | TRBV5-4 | CASSSTHRGSYEQYF | TGTGCCAGCAGCTCTACCCACAGGGGTAGCTACGAGCAGTACTTC
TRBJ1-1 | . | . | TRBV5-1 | CASSSHGNTEAFF | TGCGCCAGCAGCTCCCACGGGAACACTGAAGCTTTCTTT
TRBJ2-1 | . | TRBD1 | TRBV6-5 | CASSYPPGTGMNEQFF | TGTGCCAGCAGTTACCCTCCCGGGACAGGGATGAATGAGCAGTTCTTC
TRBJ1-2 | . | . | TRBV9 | CASSVGSTANKKEGYTF | TGTGCCAGCAGCGTGGGTTCGACGGCCAACAAAAAGGAGGGCTACACCTTC
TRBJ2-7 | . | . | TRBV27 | CASSLATRGEQYF | TGTGCCAGCAGTTTAGCTACCCGGGGCGAGCAGTACTTC
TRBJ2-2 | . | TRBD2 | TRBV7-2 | CASSLTGGMNTGELFF | TGTGCCAGCAGCCTAACGGGGGGGATGAACACCGGGGAGCTGTTTTTT
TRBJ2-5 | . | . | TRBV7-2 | CASSAGLYQETQYF | TGTGCCAGCAGCGCGGGGCTGTACCAAGAGACCCAGTACTTC
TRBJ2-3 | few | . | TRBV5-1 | CASSLERDTQYF | TGCGCCAGCAGCTTGGAGCGGGATACGCAGTATTTT
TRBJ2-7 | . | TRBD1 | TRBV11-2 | CASSPDRVETYEQYF | TGTGCCAGCAGCCCTGACAGGGTGGAGACATACGAGCAGTACTTC
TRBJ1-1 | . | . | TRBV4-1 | CASSQDGGTEAFF | TGCGCCAGCAGCCAAGACGGTGGCACTGAAGCTTTCTTT
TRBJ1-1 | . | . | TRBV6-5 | CASRRTAMNTEAFF | TGTGCCAGCCGAAGGACAGCGATGAACACTGAAGCTTTCTTT
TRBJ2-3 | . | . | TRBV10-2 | CASISSSGTDTQYF | TGCGCCAGCATATCTTCTAGCGGCACAGATACGCAGTATTTT
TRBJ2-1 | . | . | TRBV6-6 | CASRQLEDQFF | TGTGCCAGCAGACAGTTGGAGGACCAGTTCTTC
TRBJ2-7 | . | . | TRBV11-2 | CASSLNRGGEQYF | TGTGCCAGCAGCTTAAACAGGGGGGGAGAGCAGTACTTC
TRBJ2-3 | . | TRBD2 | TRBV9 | CASSPRGELDTQYF | TGTGCCAGCAGCCCCCGGGGGGAACTGGATACGCAGTATTTT
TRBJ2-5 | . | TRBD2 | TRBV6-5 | CASGGTREAAQYF | TGTGCCAGCGGTGGGACCCGGGAGGCGGCCCAGTACTTC
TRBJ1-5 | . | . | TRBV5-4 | CASSLDLGSDQPQHF | TGTGCCAGCAGCTTGGATCTTGGTTCGGATCAGCCCCAGCATTTT
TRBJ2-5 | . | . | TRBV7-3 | CASSLGLGLRETQYF | TGTGCCAGCAGCTTAGGGTTGGGACTGCGGGAGACCCAGTACTTC
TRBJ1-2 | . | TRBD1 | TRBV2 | CASRIPGQGASLFF | TGTGCCAGCAGAATCCCGGGACAGGGGGCGTCCCTTTTTTTC